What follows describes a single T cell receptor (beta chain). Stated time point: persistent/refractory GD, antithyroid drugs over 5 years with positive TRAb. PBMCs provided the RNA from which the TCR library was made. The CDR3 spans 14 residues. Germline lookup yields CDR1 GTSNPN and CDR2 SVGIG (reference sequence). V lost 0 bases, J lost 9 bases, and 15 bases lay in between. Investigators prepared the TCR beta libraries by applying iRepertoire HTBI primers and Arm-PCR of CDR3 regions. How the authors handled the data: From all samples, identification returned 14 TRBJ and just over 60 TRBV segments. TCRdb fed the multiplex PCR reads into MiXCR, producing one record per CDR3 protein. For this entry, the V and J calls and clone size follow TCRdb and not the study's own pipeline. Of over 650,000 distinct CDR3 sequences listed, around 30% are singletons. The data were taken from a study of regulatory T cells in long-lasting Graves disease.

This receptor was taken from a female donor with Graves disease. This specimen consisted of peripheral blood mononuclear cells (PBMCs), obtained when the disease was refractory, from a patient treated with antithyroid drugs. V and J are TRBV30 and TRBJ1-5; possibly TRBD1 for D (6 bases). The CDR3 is CAWSVQQGVVPQHF. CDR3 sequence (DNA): TGTGCCTGGAGTGTACAACAGGGCGTCGTGCCCCAGCATTTT.